These T cell receptor beta chains were read from a single sample in a study of T cell responses to AZD1222 COVID-19 vaccine. The table came from immunoSEQ multiplex PCR; TCRdb's copy has only in-frame clones and leaves some out. The sample lists 70,000 to 95,000 clones; around 90% were seen once. The input for sequencing was peripheral blood, taken 28 days after the second AZD1222 dose. These receptors were collected from an adult who received the AZD1222 COVID-19 vaccine. CDR3s include the opening cysteine and the closing phenylalanine or tryptophan. Fields, in order: clone size, D gene, J gene, V gene, CDR3 protein, CDR3 DNA. D genes are given only for firm matches. The size entry is marked missing in some rows and otherwise reads once, few, many or a size class.

abundance: .; d_gene: .; j_gene: TRBJ2-7; v_gene: TRBV5-6; CDR3aa: CASSPGQLYEQYF; CDR3nt: TGTGCCAGCAGCCCCGGACAGTTATACGAGCAGTACTTC
abundance: .; d_gene: .; j_gene: TRBJ2-3; v_gene: TRBV29-1; CDR3aa: CSVVRAGDTDTQYF; CDR3nt: TGCAGCGTTGTGAGGGCAGGTGATACGGATACGCAGTATTTT
abundance: .; d_gene: TRBD1; j_gene: TRBJ1-2; v_gene: TRBV28; CDR3aa: CASSSPGQGDLYGYTF; CDR3nt: TGTGCCAGCAGTTCACCGGGACAGGGGGATCTCTATGGCTACACCTTC
abundance: .; d_gene: .; j_gene: TRBJ2-6; v_gene: TRBV24-1; CDR3aa: CATSDSGTVSGANVLTF; CDR3nt: TGTGCCACCAGTGATTCCGGGACCGTCTCTGGGGCCAACGTCCTGACTTTC
abundance: .; d_gene: .; j_gene: TRBJ2-1; v_gene: TRBV7-3; CDR3aa: CASSLRGTSYNEQFF; CDR3nt: TGTGCCAGCAGCTTAAGGGGGACCTCCTACAATGAGCAGTTCTTC
abundance: .; d_gene: TRBD1; j_gene: TRBJ2-5; v_gene: TRBV19; CDR3aa: CASADRGLETQYF; CDR3nt: TGTGCCAGTGCGGACAGGGGGCTAGAGACCCAGTACTTC
abundance: .; d_gene: .; j_gene: TRBJ2-5; v_gene: TRBV7-3; CDR3aa: CASSLGPGGADQETQYF; CDR3nt: TGTGCCAGCAGCTTAGGGCCAGGTGGTGCGGACCAAGAGACCCAGTACTTC
abundance: .; d_gene: .; j_gene: TRBJ1-5; v_gene: TRBV28; CDR3aa: CASSLRIHQPQHF; CDR3nt: TGTGCCAGCAGTTTAAGGATTCATCAGCCCCAGCATTTT
abundance: .; d_gene: TRBD1; j_gene: TRBJ1-2; v_gene: TRBV13; CDR3aa: CASSPQDRAGGYTF; CDR3nt: TGTGCCAGCAGCCCCCAGGACAGGGCAGGTGGCTACACCTTC
abundance: few; d_gene: TRBD1; j_gene: TRBJ1-1; v_gene: TRBV7-9; CDR3aa: CASSVGQANTEAFF; CDR3nt: TGTGCCAGCAGCGTGGGACAGGCGAACACTGAAGCTTTCTTT
abundance: once; d_gene: .; j_gene: TRBJ2-1; v_gene: TRBV19; CDR3aa: CASTFGGSSYNEQFF; CDR3nt: TGTGCCAGTACCTTCGGAGGAAGCTCCTACAATGAGCAGTTCTTC
abundance: .; d_gene: .; j_gene: TRBJ1-1; v_gene: TRBV9; CDR3aa: CASSVGGATEAFF; CDR3nt: TGTGCCAGCAGCGTAGGGGGAGCGACTGAAGCTTTCTTT
abundance: once; d_gene: .; j_gene: TRBJ1-1; v_gene: TRBV28; CDR3aa: CASRRVMNTEAFF; CDR3nt: TGTGCCAGTAGGAGAGTCATGAACACTGAAGCTTTCTTT
abundance: .; d_gene: .; j_gene: TRBJ2-1; v_gene: TRBV9; CDR3aa: CASSSWTGYEQFF; CDR3nt: TGTGCCAGCTCCTCTTGGACTGGGTATGAGCAGTTCTTC
abundance: .; d_gene: TRBD1; j_gene: TRBJ1-6; v_gene: TRBV3-1/TRBV3-2; CDR3aa: CASSHPGQRLNSPLHF; CDR3nt: TGTGCCAGCAGCCACCCGGGACAGAGACTTAATTCACCCCTCCACTTT
abundance: .; d_gene: .; j_gene: TRBJ1-1; v_gene: TRBV24-1; CDR3aa: CATSDLGGDAFF; CDR3nt: TGTGCCACCAGTGATTTGGGCGGGGACGCTTTCTTT
abundance: .; d_gene: TRBD2; j_gene: TRBJ2-2; v_gene: TRBV6-5; CDR3aa: CASSGGAWTGELFF; CDR3nt: TGTGCCAGTAGCGGGGGGGCGTGGACCGGGGAGCTGTTTTTT
abundance: .; d_gene: .; j_gene: TRBJ2-2; v_gene: TRBV6-4; CDR3aa: CASSDRDTGELFF; CDR3nt: TGTGCCAGCAGTGACAGGGACACCGGGGAGCTGTTTTTT
abundance: .; d_gene: .; j_gene: TRBJ1-5; v_gene: TRBV4-2; CDR3aa: CASSQEKGSNQPQHF; CDR3nt: TGTGCCAGCAGCCAAGAAAAGGGAAGCAATCAGCCCCAGCATTTT
abundance: .; d_gene: .; j_gene: TRBJ2-7; v_gene: TRBV10-3; CDR3aa: CAISDRRPATEQYF; CDR3nt: TGTGCCATCAGTGACAGGCGTCCAGCTACCGAGCAGTACTTC
abundance: .; d_gene: .; j_gene: TRBJ2-1; v_gene: TRBV2; CDR3aa: CASSEDKGVVNEQFF; CDR3nt: TGTGCCAGCAGTGAGGACAAAGGAGTAGTCAATGAGCAGTTCTTC
abundance: .; d_gene: TRBD1; j_gene: TRBJ1-3; v_gene: TRBV27; CDR3aa: CASSPGQGAGGNTIYF; CDR3nt: TGTGCCAGCAGTCCGGGACAGGGGGCGGGAGGAAACACCATATATTTT
abundance: .; d_gene: TRBD1; j_gene: TRBJ1-2; v_gene: TRBV5-4; CDR3aa: CASSRPQGAENGYTF; CDR3nt: TGTGCCAGCAGCCGTCCCCAGGGGGCTGAGAATGGCTACACCTTC
abundance: .; d_gene: TRBD1; j_gene: TRBJ2-3; v_gene: TRBV9; CDR3aa: CASSEQRGQGSSTDTQYF; CDR3nt: TGTGCCAGCAGCGAGCAGCGAGGACAGGGTTCCAGCACAGATACGCAGTATTTT
abundance: .; d_gene: TRBD2; j_gene: TRBJ2-1; v_gene: TRBV7-2; CDR3aa: CASSLAWGGSYNEQFF; CDR3nt: TGTGCCAGCAGCTTAGCGTGGGGGGGCTCCTACAATGAGCAGTTCTTC